This T cell receptor (beta chain) is from a study of identical twins. Study-wide points: In zero-insertion analyses, partial confounding could arise from invariant MAIT and iNKT cells. Models underestimated TCR alpha sharing (out-of-frame) in monozygotic twins.

This CDR3 has 15 amino acids. V lost 3 bases to trimming and J lost 2 bases, with 12 bases between them. Per germline, CDR1 MNHEY and CDR2 SMNVEV (reference sequence). Concerning this clonotype: What it recognizes is unknown.

TCRdb re-called the 5' RACE reads through MiXCR, storing one row per CDR3 protein. The repertoire holds 400,000 to 500,000 distinct CDR3 sequences, 14% seen once, with approximately 1% in the top ten. This sample was also put to use in a study of yellow fever vaccine responses in identical twins. As that report states: Twins' vaccine T cell responses were reported to seem partly convergent and partly personalized.

The sequenced sample was CD4+ T cells sorted from blood. The sequence came from a woman between 18 and 30 years old in good health. The V and J genes are TRBV27 and TRBJ2-3; D call uncertain. DNA for the CDR3: TGTGCCAGCAGTTTTTTAGGGTCCTCCACAGATACGCAGTATTTT. Protein: CASSFLGSSTDTQYF.